Below are 20 T cell receptor beta chains sequenced from a single sample in a study of vaccination and CD4 T cells after COVID-19. Indicated treatment: 10-day PBMC culture with coronavirus spike peptide pools or control peptides (ViraFEST assay). These receptors are not linked to any known antigen. Once obtained from cultured CD4+ T cells, the DNA was sequenced using the Oncomine TCR Beta short-read assay. TCRdb reanalysed the PCR reads using MiXCR and keeps one entry per CDR3 protein. This table holds more than 15,000 distinct CDR3 sequences, about 42% found once. The sequencing here drew on CD4+ T cells from blood, cultured in vitro, taken before SARS-CoV-2 vaccination. The receptors were gathered from a human donor who received a COVID-19 vaccine.

This clonotype was recorded a few times. The V call is TRBV30, the J call TRBJ1-4; D is unresolved. V shed 0 bases and J shed 7 bases, with 15 bases lying between them. This CDR3 region has 15 residues. CDR1 is GTSNPN, CDR2 SVGIG, per germline (reference sequence). The chain's CDR3 is CAWSVQSARGEKLFF. The CDR3, as DNA: TGTGCCTGGAGTGTACAATCAGCCCGAGGTGAAAAACTGTTTTTT. The entire variable domain, with the rest obtained from reference TRBV30 and TRBJ1-4, is as follows: SQTIHQWPATLVQPVGSPLSLECTVEGTSNPNLYWYRQAAGRGLQLLFYSVGIGQISSEVPQNLSASRPQDRQFILSSKKLLLSDSGFYLCAWSVQSARGEKLFFGSGTQLSVL.

J is TRBJ1-1 and V is TRBV12-3 or TRBV12-4; 8 bases match TRBD1. There are 13 residues in the CDR3. Germline trimming cut 6 bases from V and 8 bases from J; bases unmatched to any gene: 8. The CDR3 reads CASSQDRETEAFF. The CDR3 DNA reads as TGTGCCAGCAGCCAGGACAGGGAAACCGAAGCTTTCTTT.

The chain uses TRBV18 and TRBJ1-1, with TRBD1 identical over 7 bases. V lost 5 bases, J lost 1 base, and 4 bases stayed unmatched. The CDR3 covers 14 residues. Germline assignment: CDR1 KGHSH and CDR2 LQKENI. Here the CDR3 reads CASSAQGQNTEAFF. CDR3 coding DNA: TGTGCCAGCTCAGCACAGGGGCAGAACACTGAAGCTTTCTTT.

The chain combines TRBV4-2 with TRBJ1-5; unclear D gene. Germline loops: CDR1 LGHNA, CDR2 YNFKEQ. The CDR3 length is 17 residues. V was trimmed by 1 base and J by 3 bases, leaving 16 bases between them. In DNA form, the CDR3 reads TGTGCCAGCAGCCAAGGGACTGGGGTCAGAGACAATCAGCCCCAGCATTTT. Its translation is CASSQGTGVRDNQPQHF.

The DNA of the CDR3 is TGTGCCAGTCAGCCCCCGGGACAGGGGTCCGGGGAGCTGTTTTTT. As protein: CASQPPGQGSGELFF. This rearrangement joins TRBV28 to TRBJ2-2; 10 nucleotides match TRBD1. J gave up 6 bases and V 9 bases, and 10 bases lay outside the gene matches. Germline V gives CDR1 MDHEN, CDR2 SYDVKM. This CDR3 is built from 15 residues. Using reference TRBV28 and TRBJ2-2 for the parts outside the CDR3, the full variable domain is DVKVTQSSRYLVKRTGEKVFLECVQDMDHENMFWYRQDPGLGLRLIYFSYDVKMKEKGDIPEGYSVSREKKERFSLILESASTNQTSMYLCASQPPGQGSGELFFGEGSRLTVL.

V gene TRBV30 combines with J gene TRBJ2-2, with a weak D call TRBD2 (6 bases). Trimming removed 1 base from V and 5 bases from J, with 11 bases in between. This CDR3 contains 14 residues. Germline-derived CDR1 and CDR2 are GTSNPN and SVGIG (reference sequence). The CDR3 DNA follows: TGTGCCTGGAGTGGGGACTCGGGGACCGGGGAGCTGTTTTTT. Translating it yields CAWSGDSGTGELFF.

V usage is TRBV19 and J usage is TRBJ2-3; 7 nucleotides agree with TRBD1. This CDR3 is built from 16 residues. Germline V lookup: CDR1 LNHDA, CDR2 SQIVND (reference sequence). J gave up 0 bases and V 3 bases, and 6 bases lay outside the gene matches. Here the CDR3 DNA reads TGTGCCAGTAGTATGGTGGGACAGACTAGCACAGATACGCAGTATTTT. Its translation is CASSMVGQTSTDTQYF.

This clonotype was seen more than once but under ten times. The J gene is TRBJ1-5, the V gene TRBV12-3 or TRBV12-4, with 7 bases identical to TRBD1. V dropped 3 bases and J dropped 5; count of bases not matched to a gene: 7. The CDR3 is 15 residues long. CDR3 coding DNA: TGTGCCAGCAGTTTGACAGGGAGGTGGGATCAGCCCCAGCATTTT. Translating it yields CASSLTGRWDQPQHF.

The chain uses TRBV12-3 or TRBV12-4 and TRBJ2-5; TRBD1 might be the D (6 bases). Trimming removed 5 bases at V and 5 bases at J, with 12 bases between. This CDR3 contains 13 residues. The CDR3 coding sequence is TGTGCCAGCAGTGACAGGTTAAGGGAGACCCAGTACTTC. It translates to CASSDRLRETQYF.

The chain recombines TRBV19 with TRBJ1-2; TRBD1 is a possible D gene (5 bases). CDR3 length: 13 amino acids. Between the trimmed V and J ends, which lost 6 bases and 5 bases, there was a span of 13 bases. CDR1 and CDR2 (germline): LNHDA, SQIVND (reference sequence). CDR3 sequence reads: CASSLRGGYGYTF. Here the CDR3 DNA reads TGTGCCAGTAGCTTAAGGGGAGGGTATGGCTACACCTTC.

This clonotype was counted a few times. The chain uses TRBV10-3 and TRBJ1-5; D remains unclear. Germline V gene data show CDR1 as ENHRY and CDR2 as SYGVKD. The CDR3 is 14 residues long. The V and J ends lost 2 bases and 3 bases respectively, with 8 bases between them. CDR3 bases: TGTGCCATCAGTGAGGGCGGGAACAATCAGCCCCAGCATTTT. Encoded protein: CAISEGGNNQPQHF.

This clonotype came up a few times. The chain recombines TRBV24-1 with TRBJ1-2, with TRBD1 as a possible D gene (5 bases). Germline CDR1 reads KGHDR; CDR2 reads SFDVKD. The V and J ends lost 6 bases and 7 bases respectively, with 20 bases between them. The CDR3 covers 15 residues. For the CDR3, the DNA is TGTGCCACCAGTACTGCCGGGACGGGAACCTTTGGCTACACCTTC. This gives the protein CATSTAGTGTFGYTF.

The CDR3 spells CAISELAGQETQYF. DNA of the CDR3: TGTGCCATCAGTGAACTAGCGGGGCAAGAGACCCAGTACTTC. This chain uses TRBV10-3 with TRBJ2-5; TRBD2 aligns across 10 bases. The ends lost 3 bases at V and 2 bases at J; junction bases unmatched: 0. Germline lookup yields CDR1 ENHRY and CDR2 SYGVKD. CDR3 size: 14 residues.

The table lists this clonotype with a few counts. The V call is TRBV3-1, the J call TRBJ1-2, with D uncertain. Germline lookup yields CDR1 LGHDT and CDR2 YNNKEL (reference sequence). This CDR3 region has 15 residues. V lost 7 bases and J lost 3, with 18 bases in between. The DNA for the CDR3 is TGTGCCAGCACCCCACGGAGGGAGCCTGACTATGGCTACACCTTC. Translation gives CASTPRREPDYGYTF.

The gene calls are TRBV4-2 and TRBJ2-3; 14 bases fit TRBD2. V lost 4 bases and J lost 3; bases outside the gene matches: 6. This CDR3 is built from 17 residues. Per germline, CDR1 LGHNA and CDR2 YNFKEQ. Written as DNA, the CDR3 is TGTGCCAGCAGCCGCGGGACTAGCGGGGGTCTGACAGATACGCAGTATTTT. As protein: CASSRGTSGGLTDTQYF.

This chain links TRBV10-3 with TRBJ2-3; possible D gene TRBD2, 6 bases. V lost 6 bases to trimming and J lost 1 base, with 14 bases between them. The CDR3 spans 15 residues. The germline V gene encodes CDR1 ENHRY and CDR2 SYGVKD. The CDR3 nucleotides are TGTGCCATCAGGGAGGGACGGCCTGGCACAGATACGCAGTATTTT. Its translation: CAIREGRPGTDTQYF.

About this clonotype: The junction does not match germline at one end; this may be a read error. V gene TRBV5-3 combines with J gene TRBJ2-1; a weak D match, TRBD1 (6 bases). TRBV5-3 is recorded as an ORF, its role being uncertain. The CDR3 has 15 residues. The DNA of the CDR3 is TGTGCCAGCAGCTCTGACAGGAGCTCCTACAATGAGCAGTTCTTC. Its protein is CASSSDRSSYNEQFF.

This rearrangement joins TRBV12-3 or TRBV12-4 to TRBJ1-6; TRBD1 aligns across 7 bases. The ends lost 7 bases at V and 7 bases at J; junction bases unmatched: 7. CDR3 size: 14 residues. The DNA of the CDR3 is TGTGCCAGCACCTCGGGGACAGCCAATTCACCCCTCCACTTT. Translated: CASTSGTANSPLHF.

The J gene is TRBJ1-6, the V gene TRBV7-9; no definite D call. V was clipped by 5 bases and J by 5 bases, with 19 bases between them. Germline assignment: CDR1 SEHNR and CDR2 FQNEAQ (reference sequence). CDR3 size: 17 residues. The CDR3 sequence: CASSMWKGPSDNSPLHF. The CDR3 DNA sequence: TGTGCCAGCAGCATGTGGAAGGGTCCCTCGGATAATTCACCCCTCCACTTT.

The chain links TRBV21-1 to TRBJ2-7; the D segment call TRBD2 is taken from the table without a DNA check. TRBV21-1 is recorded as a pseudogene. The CDR3 runs to 16 residues. The CDR3 reads CASSKGLAGGPYEQYF. CDR3 DNA sequence: TGTGCCAGCAGCAAAGGGCTAGCGGGGGGACCTTACGAGCAGTACTTC.